The TCR beta chain under discussion was sequenced for a study of blood T cell repertoires in COVID-19. This table comes from immunoSEQ multiplex PCR, and its TCRdb copy is limited to in-frame clones, with some not included. The sample records about 280,000 clones, almost 90% being singletons. The V end was cut by 5 bases, the J end by 1 base, with 14 bases between. The length of the CDR3 is 15 residues. Germline V gene data show CDR1 as MDHEN and CDR2 as SYDVKM. The source of this sequence is a woman between 18 and 30 years old with acute COVID-19. What was sequenced was PBMCs or T cells enriched from blood (not recorded which). This chain joins TRBV28 and TRBJ1-1; weak D call: TRBD1 (6 bases). The CDR3 DNA follows: TGTGCCAGCAGTAGGCCCAGGGGCACGAACACTGAAGCTTTCTTT. This gives the protein CASSRPRGTNTEAFF.